One and the same sample provided the 31 T cell receptor beta chains below, sequenced in a study of cytomegalovirus exposure and HLA in healthy donors. 60 Vbeta and 13 Jbeta primers were used in PCR. TCRdb's table, derived via immunoSEQ multiplex PCR, lists solely in-frame clones and lacks some. The table shows over 100,000 clones, with roughly 83% occurring only once. The sample comprised PBMCs. The source is a man aged 35 to 55 in good health and CMV-seronegative.

The V and J genes are TRBV5-8 and TRBJ2-5; D ambiguous. The CDR3 has 14 residues. Trimming removed 0 bases from V and 5 bases from J, with 11 bases in between. CDR1 SGHTS and CDR2 YDEGEE come from the germline V gene. CDR3 protein: CASSLVAGAETQYF. The CDR3 DNA reads as TGTGCCAGCAGCTTGGTCGCAGGCGCCGAGACCCAGTACTTC.

This rearrangement joins TRBV7-2 to TRBJ1-3; no reliable D call. From germline, CDR1 is SGHTA and CDR2 FQGNSA. This CDR3 has 14 residues. The ends were cut back, 1 base at V and 7 bases at J, with 11 bases in the middle. The DNA for the CDR3 is TGTGCCAGCAGCTTAGTAGCGGCTTGGAACACCATATATTTT. Its protein product is CASSLVAAWNTIYF.

The chain employs TRBV6-6 and TRBJ2-7; 10 nucleotides match TRBD2. V shed 6 bases, J shed 2 bases, and the junction held 7 bases outside the gene matches. The germline V gene has CDR1 MNHNY and CDR2 SVGAGI (reference sequence). The CDR3 totals 15 residues. Written as DNA, the CDR3 is TGTGCCAGCAGCGCCGAAGCGGGAGGGCCCTACGAGCAGTACTTC. It specifies CASSAEAGGPYEQYF.

The rearrangement uses TRBV5-1 and TRBJ2-3, with 8 bases lining up with TRBD2. The ends lost 0 bases at V and 1 base at J; junction bases unmatched: 4. CDR3 length: 16 residues. From germline, CDR1 is SGHRS and CDR2 YFSETQ. The CDR3 DNA follows: TGCGCCAGCAGCTTGGGAGTCGGGGGGGGCACAGATACGCAGTATTTT. This encodes CASSLGVGGGTDTQYF.

The chain couples TRBV5-4 to TRBJ2-4, with TRBD1 matching 9 bases. The CDR3 length is 17 residues. The J segment lost 0 bases and the V segment lost 2 bases, leaving 6 bases of the junction unmatched. CDR1 and CDR2 from the germline V gene are SGHNT and YYREEE (reference sequence). CDR3 loop: CASSFGGQGLAKNIQYF. The CDR3 region has the DNA TGTGCCAGCAGCTTTGGGGGACAGGGCTTAGCCAAAAACATTCAGTACTTC. The full variable domain, completed using reference TRBV5-4 and TRBJ2-4, is ETGVTQSPTHLIKTRGQQVTLRCSSQSGHNTVSWYQQALGQGPQFIFQYYREEENGRGNFPPRFSGLQFPNYSSELNVNALELDDSALYLCASSFGGQGLAKNIQYFGAGTRLSVL.

A remark on this clone: The junction shows a germline mismatch at one end, possibly a read error. The chain carries TRBV7-9 and TRBJ2-5; 11 nucleotides match TRBD2. This CDR3 is 14 amino acids long. Per the germline V gene, CDR1 is SEHNR and CDR2 is FQNEAQ (reference sequence). The CDR3, as DNA: TGTGCCAGCAGCCTAGCGGGGGGAGGGGAGACCCAGTACTTC. Encoded protein: CASSLAGGGETQYF.

The chain employs TRBV19 and TRBJ2-1; possible D gene TRBD2, 6 bases. The CDR3 has 14 amino acids. V was pared by 6 bases and J by 4 bases, with 13 bases between. CDR1 is LNHDA, CDR2 SQIVND, per germline (reference sequence). CDR3: CASSLPGTYNEQFF. The CDR3 DNA reads TGTGCCAGTAGCTTACCAGGGACTTACAATGAGCAGTTCTTC.

V and J are TRBV7-2 and TRBJ2-3, with D unclear. This CDR3 is built from 12 residues. The V end lost 0 bases, the J end lost 6 bases, and 4 bases lay between the germline ends. Germline assignment: CDR1 SGHTA and CDR2 FQGNSA. The CDR3 sequence: CASSLASDTQYF. The CDR3, as DNA: TGTGCCAGCAGCTTAGCTTCTGATACGCAGTATTTT.

This clone showed up just once. This sequence joins TRBV27 and TRBJ1-1; 8 positions agree with TRBD1. The V gene end was trimmed by 4 bases and the J gene end by 6 bases; junction bases not matched to a gene: 10. The germline gives CDR1 MNHEY, CDR2 SMNVEV (reference sequence). This CDR3 comprises 15 residues. Here the CDR3 DNA reads TGTGCCAGCAGTTCCCTGGGGACAGGATGGGCTGAAGCTTTCTTT. It codes for CASSSLGTGWAEAFF.

The chain couples TRBV5-4 to TRBJ2-7; 8 positions agree with TRBD2. Germline CDR1 SGHNT, CDR2 YYREEE (reference sequence). CDR3 size: 13 residues. Trimming removed 3 bases from V and 7 bases from J; junction bases left unmatched: 6. CDR3: CASSSGGAGEQYF. CDR3 DNA sequence: TGTGCCAGCAGCTCCGGGGGGGCTGGTGAGCAGTACTTC.

The chain joins TRBV27 to TRBJ2-4, with D tentatively TRBD1 (5 bases). This CDR3 has 14 residues. In germline, CDR1 is MNHEY, CDR2 SMNVEV (reference sequence). The ends were cut back, 5 bases at V and 0 bases at J, with 8 bases in the middle. The CDR3 loop is CASSLGAAKNIQYF. The CDR3 DNA sequence: TGTGCCAGCAGTCTTGGGGCAGCCAAAAACATTCAGTACTTC.

In the case of this clone: One junction end disagrees with the germline gene, perhaps due to a read error. The V call is TRBV7-9, the J call TRBJ2-7, with D possibly matching TRBD1 (6 bases). The CDR3 contains 15 residues. CDR1 and CDR2 from the germline V gene are SEHNR and FQNEAQ (reference sequence). The CDR3 coding sequence is TGTGCCAGCAGCCTAGCCCGGGACACCCCCTACGAGCAGTACTTC. Residues: CASSLARDTPYEQYF.

This chain uses TRBV11-2 with TRBJ2-1; 7 positions agree with TRBD2. Germline CDR1 reads SGHAT; CDR2 reads FQNNGV. CDR3 length: 16 residues. V was clipped by 4 bases and J by 8 bases; unmatched bases: 14. The CDR3 nucleotides read TGTGCCAGCAGCTACCCTCCCCCTGGTGGGGGGGATGAGCAGTTCTTC. Translation: CASSYPPPGGGDEQFF.

The chain has TRBV7-9 and TRBJ1-1; D gene uncertain. Trimming removed 0 bases from V and 4 bases from J, with 12 bases in between. The length of the CDR3 is 15 residues. The germline gives CDR1 SEHNR, CDR2 FQNEAQ (reference sequence). CDR3 bases: TGTGCCAGCAGCTTAGCGCCGGGTTTGAGCACTGAAGCTTTCTTT. As protein: CASSLAPGLSTEAFF.

The chain carries TRBV2 and TRBJ2-7; TRBD2 is a possible D gene (5 bases). V lost 4 bases and J lost 1, with 8 bases in between. There are 13 residues in the CDR3. Germline values: CDR1 SNHLY, CDR2 FYNNEI. CDR3 sequence: CASSGPGSYEQYF. The CDR3 DNA follows: TGTGCCAGCAGTGGACCGGGGTCCTACGAGCAGTACTTC.

The V gene is TRBV28, the J gene TRBJ1-3; TRBD1 might be the D (6 bases). This CDR3 has 14 amino acids. With 7 bases removed from V and 5 bases from J, the gap between germline ends came to 15 bases. The V gene's germline CDR1 is MDHEN and CDR2 SYDVKM. CDR3 nucleotide sequence: TGTGCCAGCATATTTTCAGGGGATCGAAACACCATATATTTT. Residues: CASIFSGDRNTIYF.

The chain links TRBV6-6 to TRBJ2-2; the match to TRBD1 covers 8 bases. V shed 1 base and J 5 bases; nucleotides not matched to a gene: 6. Looked up from germline, CDR1 is MNHNY and CDR2 is SVGAGI (reference sequence). There are 16 residues in the CDR3. This chain's CDR3 is CASSYWQGAQTGELFF. CDR3 sequence (DNA): TGTGCCAGCAGTTACTGGCAGGGGGCGCAAACCGGGGAGCTGTTTTTT.

This sequence joins TRBV28 and TRBJ1-3; 8 bases line up with TRBD1. This CDR3 has 15 amino acids. Germline-derived CDR1 and CDR2 are MDHEN and SYDVKM. Trimming removed 6 bases from V and 4 bases from J; junction bases left unmatched: 8. DNA of the CDR3: TGTGCCAGCAGCCAGCCCCGGGACAGGGGAAACACCATATATTTT. It specifies CASSQPRDRGNTIYF.

This clone was seen a few times. The chain uses TRBV11-2 and TRBJ1-3; D remains unclear. CDR3 length equals 14 residues. The V and J ends lost 5 bases and 0 bases respectively, with 8 bases between them. Germline CDR1 and CDR2: SGHAT and FQNNGV. CDR3 nucleotide sequence: TGTGCCAGCAGCGGCGGATACTCTGGAAACACCATATATTTT. This sequence encodes CASSGGYSGNTIYF.

V gene TRBV7-9 combines with J gene TRBJ1-1; D ambiguous. The V end was cut by 3 bases, the J end by 7 bases, with 12 bases between. Germline V gives CDR1 SEHNR, CDR2 FQNEAQ (reference sequence). This CDR3 has 13 residues. Here the CDR3 DNA reads TGTGCCAGCAGCTTTAGTTGGGCAGGTGAAGCTTTCTTT. Translated, it gives CASSFSWAGEAFF. The full variable domain, its missing parts supplied by reference TRBV7-9 and TRBJ1-1, is DTGVSQNPRHKITKRGQNVTFRCDPISEHNRLYWYRQTLGQGPEFLTYFQNEAQLEKSRLLSDRFSAERPKGSFSTLEIQRTEQGDSAMYLCASSFSWAGEAFFGQGTRLTVV.

The V call is TRBV29-1, the J call TRBJ1-1; 7 bases line up with TRBD1. J gave up 1 base and V 5 bases, and 4 bases lay outside the gene matches. CDR1 SQVTM and CDR2 ANQGSEA come from the germline V gene. The CDR3 is made up of 13 amino acids. The CDR3 region has the DNA TGCAGCGTTAAACAGGGGCAGAACACTGAAGCTTTCTTT. Translation gives CSVKQGQNTEAFF.

The chain joins TRBV18 to TRBJ2-5, with D possibly being TRBD1 (5 bases). The CDR3 is 13 residues long. Trimming cost V 3 bases and J 5 bases, with 10 bases left between them. Germline V lookup: CDR1 KGHSH, CDR2 LQKENI. The CDR3, as DNA: TGTGCCAGCTCACCGACAGACTTCGAGACCCAGTACTTC. Its protein product is CASSPTDFETQYF. Full variable domain (rest looked up from reference TRBV18 and TRBJ2-5): NAGVMQNPRHLVRRRGQEARLRCSPMKGHSHVYWYRQLPEEGLKFMVYLQKENIIDESGMPKERFSAEFPKEGPSILRIQQVVRGDSAAYFCASSPTDFETQYFGPGTRLLVL.

The chain combines TRBV7-8 with TRBJ2-5; D might be TRBD2 (6 bases). In germline, CDR1 is SGHVS, CDR2 FQNEAQ. This CDR3 region has 14 residues. V dropped 6 bases and J dropped 2 bases, with 13 bases sitting between them. CDR3 sequence: CASRNRDLQETQYF. Here the CDR3 DNA reads TGTGCCAGCAGGAACCGGGACTTACAAGAGACCCAGTACTTC.

The genes are TRBV11-3 and TRBJ2-3; no clear D gene. V lost 5 bases, J lost 0 bases, and 9 bases lay in between. Germline values: CDR1 SGHNT, CDR2 YENEEA. This CDR3 contains 14 residues. CDR3 protein: CASSNTRSTDTQYF. CDR3 in DNA: TGTGCCAGCAGCAACACCCGCAGCACAGATACGCAGTATTTT.

This rearrangement joins TRBV27 to TRBJ1-5; 8 bases align to TRBD1. This CDR3 is built from 14 residues. Germline lookup yields CDR1 MNHEY and CDR2 SMNVEV (reference sequence). V lost 6 bases to trimming and J lost 7 bases; unmatched junction nucleotides: 8. This CDR3 reads CASSPGQGNQPQHF. CDR3 DNA: TGTGCCAGCAGCCCTGGACAGGGAAACCAGCCCCAGCATTTT.

About this clone itself: The junction and the germline gene differ at one end; a read error may be behind it. The chain links TRBV27 to TRBJ2-6; TRBD2 is a possible D gene (6 bases). Looked up from germline, CDR1 is MNHEY and CDR2 is SMNVEV (reference sequence). This CDR3 spans 16 amino acids. The CDR3 coding sequence is TGTGCCAGCAGTCTATCAGGAGGGACCGGGGCCAACGTCCTGACTTTC. This encodes CASSLSGGTGANVLTF.

The rearrangement links TRBV29-1 to TRBJ1-2; maybe TRBD1 (5 bases). Germline V gene sequence: CDR1 SQVTM, CDR2 ANQGSEA. V was cut by 6 bases and J by 5 bases, with 22 bases left in between. CDR3 length equals 15 residues. In DNA form, the CDR3 reads TGCAGCGTGTTTCGGGACTCCCCTGTGGGATATGGCTACACCTTC. As protein: CSVFRDSPVGYGYTF. The complete variable domain, with remaining parts taken from reference TRBV29-1 and TRBJ1-2, reads SAVISQKPSRDICQRGTSLTIQCQVDSQVTMMFWYRQQPGQSLTLIATANQGSEATYESGFVIDKFPISRPNLTFSTLTVSNMSPEDSSIYLCSVFRDSPVGYGYTFGSGTRLTVV.

This chain joins TRBV2 and TRBJ2-3; 7 bases align to TRBD2. The germline gives CDR1 SNHLY, CDR2 FYNNEI. The V segment lost 6 bases and the J segment 2 bases; nucleotides outside the gene matches: 5. The length of the CDR3 is 14 residues. In nucleotides, the CDR3 is TGTGCCAGCAGCCCGGGGGGACTCACAGATACGCAGTATTTT. It is translated as CASSPGGLTDTQYF. Full variable domain (outside the CDR3, taken from reference TRBV2 and TRBJ2-3): EPEVTQTPSHQVTQMGQEVILRCVPISNHLYFYWYRQILGQKVEFLVSFYNNEISEKSEIFDDQFSVERPDGSNFTLKIRSTKLEDSAMYFCASSPGGLTDTQYFGPGTRLTVL.

J is TRBJ2-1 and V is TRBV7-2; TRBD2 matches at 13 bases. Per the germline V gene, CDR1 is SGHTA and CDR2 is FQGNSA. V gave up 5 bases and J gave up 4 bases; unmatched junction bases: 5. CDR3 length: 16 amino acids. CDR3 sequence (DNA): TGTGCCAGCAGCCCTCGGACTAGCGGGGGTTACAATGAGCAGTTCTTC. Its translation: CASSPRTSGGYNEQFF.

V is TRBV2 and J is TRBJ2-2; TRBD1 aligns across 8 bases. V lost 9 bases to trimming and J lost 6 bases; unmatched junction nucleotides: 15. Germline V gene sequence: CDR1 SNHLY, CDR2 FYNNEI. The CDR3 spans 16 residues. The CDR3 protein is CARTRDGQGNAGELFF. The CDR3 DNA is TGTGCCAGGACTCGAGATGGACAGGGTAATGCCGGGGAGCTGTTTTTT.

The CDR3 protein is CASSLTSSETDTQYF. The CDR3 DNA sequence: TGTGCCAGCAGCTTAACTAGTAGCGAAACAGATACGCAGTATTTT. J is TRBJ2-3 and V is TRBV7-3; the D gene is possibly TRBD2 (5 bases). CDR3 length: 15 residues. The V end was cut by 0 bases, the J end by 3 bases, with 10 bases between. Per germline, CDR1 SGHTA and CDR2 FQGTGA. Full variable domain (outside the CDR3, taken from reference TRBV7-3 and TRBJ2-3): GAGVSQTPSNKVTEKGKYVELRCDPISGHTALYWYRQSLGQGPEFLIYFQGTGAADDSGLPNDRFFAVRPEGSVSTLKIQRTERGDSAVYLCASSLTSSETDTQYFGPGTRLTVL.